This is a list of T cell receptor beta chains from one sample in a study of blood T cell repertoires in COVID-19. Profiling relied on immunoSEQ multiplex PCR, and the TCRdb table lists in-frame clones only, not all of them. The sample shows roughly 170,000 clones, around 80% of them seen only once. The specimen sequenced was peripheral blood. Every receptor here comes from a human donor in a cohort sampled during active COVID-19. Each CDR3 is given with its conserved first and last residue. Fields, in order: CDR3 protein, CDR3 DNA, J gene, V gene, CDR3 length, clone size, D gene. D genes are given only for firm matches. Some rows have no size entry. The others give once, few or many, or a class for an expanded clone.

CDR3aa: CAISAVGDNEQFF; CDR3nt: TGTGCCATCAGTGCCGTAGGAGACAATGAGCAGTTCTTC; j_gene: TRBJ2-1; v_gene: TRBV10-3; len: 13; abundance: -; d_gene: -
CDR3aa: CSAAETDTQYF; CDR3nt: TGCAGTGCGGCTGAGACAGACACGCAGTATTTT; j_gene: TRBJ2-3; v_gene: TRBV20-1; len: 11; abundance: -; d_gene: -
CDR3aa: CASSPVGAGNEQFF; CDR3nt: TGTGCCAGCAGCCCCGTTGGGGCCGGGAATGAGCAGTTCTTC; j_gene: TRBJ2-1; v_gene: TRBV7-3; len: 14; abundance: -; d_gene: -
CDR3aa: CASTRLAGGTDTQYF; CDR3nt: TGTGCCAGCACTCGACTAGCGGGGGGCACAGATACGCAGTATTTT; j_gene: TRBJ2-3; v_gene: TRBV6-5; len: 15; abundance: -; d_gene: TRBD2
CDR3aa: CAISGGAQTEAFF; CDR3nt: TGTGCCATCAGCGGAGGGGCGCAAACTGAAGCTTTCTTT; j_gene: TRBJ1-1; v_gene: TRBV10-3; len: 13; abundance: -; d_gene: -
CDR3aa: CASSDRVTTEAFF; CDR3nt: TGTGCCAGCAGTGACAGGGTAACCACTGAAGCTTTCTTT; j_gene: TRBJ1-1; v_gene: TRBV2; len: 13; abundance: -; d_gene: -
CDR3aa: CASNRGGPGETQYF; CDR3nt: TGTGCCAGCAACCGCGGGGGTCCGGGGGAGACCCAGTACTTC; j_gene: TRBJ2-5; v_gene: TRBV28; len: 14; abundance: -; d_gene: TRBD2
CDR3aa: CASSLFPLTRGETQYF; CDR3nt: TGCGCCAGCAGCTTGTTTCCACTCACGAGAGGGGAGACCCAGTACTTC; j_gene: TRBJ2-5; v_gene: TRBV5-1; len: 16; abundance: -; d_gene: -
CDR3aa: CAISDGRGSGNEQFF; CDR3nt: TGTGCCATCAGTGACGGGCGGGGTAGTGGAAATGAGCAGTTCTTC; j_gene: TRBJ2-1; v_gene: TRBV10-3; len: 15; abundance: -; d_gene: -
CDR3aa: CAISGEGGYGYTF; CDR3nt: TGTGCCATCAGTGGTGAGGGTGGCTATGGCTACACCTTC; j_gene: TRBJ1-2; v_gene: TRBV10-3; len: 13; abundance: -; d_gene: -
CDR3aa: CASSHQATGVKNIQYF; CDR3nt: TGTGCCAGCAGTCACCAAGCGACAGGGGTCAAAAACATTCAGTACTTC; j_gene: TRBJ2-4; v_gene: TRBV27; len: 16; abundance: -; d_gene: TRBD1
CDR3aa: CASSLGYRQGMNTDTQYF; CDR3nt: TGCGCCAGCAGCTTGGGTTACCGACAGGGGATGAACACAGATACGCAGTATTTT; j_gene: TRBJ2-3; v_gene: TRBV5-1; len: 18; abundance: -; d_gene: TRBD1
CDR3aa: CAWSFSDSYGYTF; CDR3nt: TGTGCCTGGAGTTTTTCCGACAGTTATGGCTACACCTTC; j_gene: TRBJ1-2; v_gene: TRBV30; len: 13; abundance: -; d_gene: -
CDR3aa: CASSYSLAGARKYF; CDR3nt: TGTGCCAGCAGTTACTCGTTAGCGGGGGCCAGGAAGTACTTC; j_gene: TRBJ2-5; v_gene: TRBV6-5; len: 14; abundance: -; d_gene: TRBD2
CDR3aa: CASSFAQVPYEQYF; CDR3nt: TGTGCCAGCAGCTTTGCGCAGGTCCCCTACGAGCAGTACTTC; j_gene: TRBJ2-7; v_gene: TRBV7-2; len: 14; abundance: -; d_gene: -
CDR3aa: CASSQQGAGMDTGELFF; CDR3nt: TGTGCCAGTAGTCAGCAGGGGGCAGGAATGGACACCGGGGAGCTGTTTTTT; j_gene: TRBJ2-2; v_gene: TRBV19; len: 17; abundance: few; d_gene: TRBD1
CDR3aa: CASSVGGGGNTIYF; CDR3nt: TGCGCCAGCAGTGTTGGGGGCGGTGGAAACACCATATATTTT; j_gene: TRBJ1-3; v_gene: TRBV10-2; len: 14; abundance: -; d_gene: -
CDR3aa: CASSKSSGLFEKLFF; CDR3nt: TGTGCCAGCAGCAAAAGTTCAGGTTTGTTTGAAAAACTGTTTTTT; j_gene: TRBJ1-4; v_gene: TRBV21-1; len: 15; abundance: -; d_gene: -
CDR3aa: CAWSVVGQGFSF; CDR3nt: TGTGCCTGGAGTGTAGTGGGACAGGGGTTTTCTTTC; j_gene: TRBJ1-2; v_gene: TRBV30; len: 12; abundance: -; d_gene: TRBD1
CDR3aa: CASGLGVGPSSYNSPLHF; CDR3nt: TGTGCTAGTGGTTTGGGAGTTGGGCCCAGCTCCTATAATTCACCCCTCCACTTT; j_gene: TRBJ1-6; v_gene: TRBV12-5; len: 18; abundance: -; d_gene: -
CDR3aa: CASSPYLRSVDEQYF; CDR3nt: TGTGCCAGCAGCCCGTATCTGAGGTCCGTGGACGAGCAGTACTTC; j_gene: TRBJ2-7; v_gene: TRBV3-1/TRBV3-2; len: 15; abundance: few; d_gene: -
CDR3aa: CASSQDNRLEPQHF; CDR3nt: TGCGCCAGCAGCCAAGATAACCGGTTGGAGCCCCAGCATTTT; j_gene: TRBJ1-5; v_gene: TRBV4-1; len: 14; abundance: -; d_gene: -
CDR3aa: CASTLTGNTEAFF; CDR3nt: TGTGCCAGCACTCTTACAGGGAACACTGAAGCTTTCTTT; j_gene: TRBJ1-1; v_gene: TRBV2; len: 13; abundance: once; d_gene: -
CDR3aa: CASSLDPGRLVSYNSPLHF; CDR3nt: TGCGCCAGCAGCTTGGATCCCGGGAGGCTCGTGTCCTATAATTCACCCCTCCACTTT; j_gene: TRBJ1-6; v_gene: TRBV5-1; len: 19; abundance: -; d_gene: -
CDR3aa: CASSIGTGGYNEQFF; CDR3nt: TGTGCCAGCAGCATCGGGACAGGGGGTTACAATGAGCAGTTCTTC; j_gene: TRBJ2-1; v_gene: TRBV5-8; len: 15; abundance: -; d_gene: TRBD1
CDR3aa: CASSRWTAGTDTQYF; CDR3nt: TGTGCCAGTAGTCGCTGGACAGCGGGCACAGATACGCAGTATTTT; j_gene: TRBJ2-3; v_gene: TRBV19; len: 15; abundance: -; d_gene: -
CDR3aa: CASSLEGQGIYEQYF; CDR3nt: TGTGCCAGCAGCTTAGAGGGACAGGGGATTTACGAGCAGTACTTC; j_gene: TRBJ2-7; v_gene: TRBV7-9; len: 15; abundance: -; d_gene: TRBD1
CDR3aa: CASSKTEGQNYEQYF; CDR3nt: TGCGCCAGCAGCAAGACGGAGGGACAGAACTACGAGCAGTACTTC; j_gene: TRBJ2-7; v_gene: TRBV4-1; len: 15; abundance: -; d_gene: -
CDR3aa: CASSLGAGYTF; CDR3nt: TGTGCCAGCAGTTTGGGGGCCGGCTACACCTTC; j_gene: TRBJ1-2; v_gene: TRBV12-3/TRBV12-4; len: 11; abundance: once; d_gene: -